The 31 T cell receptor beta chains below were found in one sample sequenced in a study of CD8 T cells in ankylosing spondylitis. Regarding the study as a whole: Apparently characteristic of ankylosing spondylitis blood was a TCR beta motif (roughly eight highly homologous variants).

What these receptors recognize is not known. One entry per CDR3 protein, called by TCRdb with MiXCR from the 5' RACE reads. Of more than 400,000 distinct CDR3 sequences listed, approximately 5% are singletons. Input material: blood, either unsorted or a sorted T cell fraction (not recorded which). The receptors derive from a male donor with ankylosing spondylitis.

This clonotype was counted many times. V is TRBV4-1 and J is TRBJ1-6; 7 positions agree with TRBD1. J was trimmed by 0 bases and V by 2 bases; bases with no gene match: 1. The V gene's germline CDR1 is MGHRA and CDR2 YSYEKL. This CDR3 comprises 16 residues. CDR3 bases: TGCGCCAGCAGCCAATGGGACAGCTCCTATAATTCACCCCTCCACTTT. Encoded protein: CASSQWDSSYNSPLHF.

Ten or more counts support this clonotype. The J gene is TRBJ1-1, the V gene TRBV29-1, with 7 positions matching TRBD1. This CDR3 is 13 amino acids long. The V and J ends lost 6 bases and 10 bases, in that order; junction bases with no gene match: 14. Looked up from germline, CDR1 is SQVTM and CDR2 is ANQGSEA. CDR3 protein: CSVLQTGRWGAFF. The CDR3 DNA is TGCAGCGTCCTCCAGACAGGGAGGTGGGGAGCTTTCTTT.

The rearrangement links TRBV3-1 to TRBJ2-7; 7 nucleotides match TRBD2. CDR3 size: 14 residues. Germline trimming cut 3 bases from V and 1 base from J; bases unmatched to any gene: 3. From germline, CDR1 is LGHDT and CDR2 YNNKEL (reference sequence). The CDR3 is CASSQRGNSYEQYF. The CDR3 nucleotides read TGTGCCAGCAGCCAGCGGGGGAATTCCTACGAGCAGTACTTC.

This clonotype was seen ten or more times. J is TRBJ2-1 and V is TRBV4-3, with a possible D match to TRBD2 (6 bases). CDR1 is LGHNA and CDR2 is YSLEER in the germline V gene. V was clipped by 3 bases and J by 9 bases, with 12 bases between them. The CDR3 loop spans 13 amino acids. CDR3 amino acids: CASSQTSIGEQFF. The CDR3 DNA follows: TGCGCCAGCAGCCAGACTAGTATCGGTGAGCAGTTCTTC.

This clonotype has a handful of counts. The J gene is TRBJ2-2, the V gene TRBV11-2, with 8 bases aligning to TRBD1. Germline lookup yields CDR1 SGHAT and CDR2 FQNNGV. The V and J ends lost 7 bases and 1 base, in that order; junction bases with no gene match: 5. This CDR3 has 15 amino acids. The CDR3 is CASMPGTGNTGELFF. The CDR3 nucleotides are TGTGCCAGCATGCCCGGGACAGGGAACACCGGGGAGCTGTTTTTT.

This clonotype was seen a few times. The CDR3 loop reads CSATTGIRQPQHF. CDR3 DNA sequence: TGCAGTGCTACGACAGGGATAAGGCAGCCCCAGCATTTT. The chain employs TRBV20-1 and TRBJ1-5; 7 nucleotides align to TRBD1. Losses at the gene ends were 4 bases for V and 7 bases for J; bases not matched to a gene: 7. CDR1 and CDR2 from the germline V gene are DFQATT and SNEGSKA (reference sequence). There are 13 residues in the CDR3.

This clonotype showed up many times. The rearrangement uses TRBV12-3 or TRBV12-4 and TRBJ2-1; 7 positions agree with TRBD2. J was trimmed by 2 bases and V by 2 bases; bases with no gene match: 3. The CDR3 spans 15 residues. The CDR3 region has the DNA TGTGCCAGCAGTTTACAGGGAGGGGCCTACAATGAGCAGTTCTTC. It translates to CASSLQGGAYNEQFF.

This clonotype showed up just a few times. The chain links TRBV7-3 to TRBJ2-1, with D possibly being TRBD1 (5 bases). V was trimmed by 5 bases and J by 6 bases, leaving 11 bases between them. The CDR3 is 13 residues long. Germline CDR1 reads SGHTA; CDR2 reads FQGTGA. CDR3 bases: TGTGCCAGCAGCCCGCGCGACAGCAATGAGCAGTTCTTC. The encoded protein is CASSPRDSNEQFF. Variable domain in full (rest from reference TRBV7-3 and TRBJ2-1): GAGVSQTPSNKVTEKGKYVELRCDPISGHTALYWYRQSLGQGPEFLIYFQGTGAADDSGLPNDRFFAVRPEGSVSTLKIQRTERGDSAVYLCASSPRDSNEQFFGPGTRLTVL.

The sample holds many counts of this clonotype. The rearrangement joins TRBV5-1 to TRBJ2-3; perhaps D is TRBD1 or TRBD2 (5 bases each). The germline V gene has CDR1 SGHRS and CDR2 YFSETQ. The CDR3 spans 19 residues. V lost 1 base and J lost 8, with 29 bases in between. CDR3 sequence reads: CASSLKPGAASDVSPTQYF. The CDR3 DNA sequence: TGCGCCAGCAGCTTGAAACCCGGGGCGGCGTCGGACGTCAGTCCTACGCAGTATTTT.

V usage is TRBV5-1 and J usage is TRBJ2-5, with 7 bases that match TRBD1. Unmatched junction bases numbered 8, after V lost 4 bases and J lost 2 bases. Germline V lookup: CDR1 SGHRS, CDR2 YFSETQ. This CDR3 spans 15 amino acids. The CDR3, as DNA: TGCGCCAGCAGCGCCTACGGGACAGAACAAGAGACCCAGTACTTC. Translated: CASSAYGTEQETQYF.

In its sample, this clonotype was seen many times. The CDR3 loop is CASIRGAGDTQYF. The CDR3 region has the DNA TGTGCCAGCATACGGGGGGCAGGAGATACGCAGTATTTT. The chain employs TRBV25-1 and TRBJ2-3, with D possibly matching TRBD2 (7 bases). This CDR3 is 13 amino acids long. Per germline, CDR1 MGHDK and CDR2 SYGVNS. V was shortened by 7 bases and J by 5 bases, with 13 bases between the two germline ends.

Of note for this clonotype: With a much larger clone just one base away, this may be a read error. The rearrangement links TRBV6-6 to TRBJ1-1; D not certain. Trimming left V 10 bases short and J 5 bases short, with 11 bases between. The CDR3 totals 11 residues. Germline lookup yields CDR1 MNHNY and CDR2 SVGAGI (reference sequence). In nucleotides, the CDR3 is TGTGCCATCCGCGGGGAGACTGAAGCTTTCTTT. This encodes CAIRGETEAFF.

This clonotype turned up a few times. The chain combines TRBV7-2 with TRBJ2-1; D may be TRBD1 or TRBD2 (5 bases each). CDR1 SGHTA and CDR2 FQGNSA come from the germline V gene. This CDR3 region has 15 residues. Trimming shortened V by 5 bases and J by 5 bases, and 16 bases separated the two germline ends. CDR3 bases: TGTGCCAGCAGCCCACTGGCCCGGGGACACAATGAGCAGTTCTTC. Translated, it gives CASSPLARGHNEQFF.

This clonotype was detected many times. The chain combines TRBV29-1 with TRBJ1-2; 7 bases align to TRBD1. The CDR3 contains 13 residues. Germline-derived CDR1 and CDR2 are SQVTM and ANQGSEA. Unmatched junction bases numbered 9, after V lost 7 bases and J lost 4 bases. This CDR3 is CSAGGTVSYGYTF. CDR3 DNA: TGCAGCGCCGGGGGGACAGTCTCCTATGGCTACACCTTC.

As for this clonotype: One end of the junction is discordant with germline, which a read error may explain. V usage is TRBV12-3 or TRBV12-4 and J usage is TRBJ1-1; the D is unclear. The CDR3 runs 13 residues. The CDR3 reads CASSLGSHTEVFF. CDR3 sequence (DNA): TGTGCCAGCAGTTTAGGGTCGCACACTGAAGTTTTCTTT.

In this sample, this clonotype turned up many times. The chain combines TRBV7-9 with TRBJ2-1; no firm D call. The V end lost 6 bases, the J end lost 4 bases, and 4 bases lay between the germline ends. The CDR3 has 11 residues. Germline assignment: CDR1 SEHNR and CDR2 FQNEAQ (reference sequence). The CDR3 protein is CASREYNEQFF. In DNA form, the CDR3 reads TGTGCCAGCAGGGAATACAATGAGCAGTTCTTC.

This clonotype was observed many times. This chain uses TRBV20-1 with TRBJ1-4; 8 bases are shared with TRBD1. CDR3 size: 12 residues. Looked up from germline, CDR1 is DFQATT and CDR2 is SNEGSKA (reference sequence). V lost 0 bases, J lost 10 bases, and 1 base stayed unmatched. CDR3 protein: CSARDRGRKLFF. The CDR3 nucleotides are TGCAGTGCTAGAGACAGGGGGCGAAAACTGTTTTTT.

The chain links TRBV7-2 to TRBJ2-7; D unresolved. V lost 2 bases, J lost 2 bases, and 10 bases lay in between. Germline-derived CDR1 and CDR2 are SGHTA and FQGNSA. The CDR3 sequence is 14 residues long. The CDR3 sequence is CASSLFFPPYEQYF. In nucleotides, the CDR3 is TGTGCCAGCAGCTTATTCTTCCCCCCCTACGAGCAGTACTTC.

The table lists this clonotype with many counts. The genes are TRBV6-1 and TRBJ1-1, with a tentative D call TRBD1 (6 bases). Trimming stripped 7 bases from V and 6 bases from J, with 18 bases between. CDR3 size: 14 residues. Germline CDR1 is MNHNS and CDR2 is SASEGT. The CDR3 DNA sequence: TGTGCCAGCACCCTATCCGGGGGCGCGGCTGAAGCTTTCTTT. This translates into CASTLSGGAAEAFF.

This clonotype was detected many times. The chain combines TRBV5-5 with TRBJ1-2; 7 bases match TRBD1. Germline V lookup: CDR1 SGHKS, CDR2 YYEKEE (reference sequence). V shed 4 bases, J shed 6 bases, and the junction held 9 bases outside the gene matches. The CDR3 sequence is 14 residues long. CDR3 coding DNA: TGTGCCAGCAGCCAGACAGGGATAACCGATGGCTACACCTTC. It yields the protein CASSQTGITDGYTF.

This rearrangement joins TRBV30 to TRBJ2-4; no reliable D call. V was trimmed by 0 bases and J by 8 bases, leaving 11 bases between them. CDR1 is GTSNPN, CDR2 SVGIG, per germline (reference sequence). This CDR3 has 13 amino acids. Here the CDR3 reads CAWSVNFGDIQYF. The CDR3 DNA is TGTGCCTGGAGTGTAAATTTTGGGGACATTCAGTACTTC.

This clonotype came up many times. The chain couples TRBV28 to TRBJ2-3, with 10 bases lining up with TRBD2. The V and J ends lost 10 bases and 6 bases, in that order; junction bases with no gene match: 7. Germline loops: CDR1 MDHEN, CDR2 SYDVKM. This CDR3 is 13 amino acids long. Here the CDR3 reads CATLAGGADTQYF. CDR3 in DNA: TGTGCCACCTTAGCGGGAGGCGCCGATACGCAGTATTTT.

This clonotype appeared many times. This chain links TRBV12-3 or TRBV12-4 with TRBJ1-3, with D hard to call. CDR3 length: 13 amino acids. Deletions cut 3 bases from V and 5 bases from J, with 8 bases between. CDR3 region: CASSFGLRNTIYF. Here the CDR3 DNA reads TGTGCCAGCAGTTTTGGGCTTAGAAACACCATATATTTT.

The J gene is TRBJ2-1, the V gene TRBV7-9, with TRBD2 as a possible D gene (5 bases). From germline, CDR1 is SEHNR and CDR2 FQNEAQ (reference sequence). The CDR3 is 14 residues long. Trimming left V 0 bases short and J 7 bases short, with 10 bases between. CDR3 region: CASSLAGARNEQFF. The CDR3 DNA sequence: TGTGCCAGCAGCTTAGCGGGAGCGCGAAATGAGCAGTTCTTC.

This clonotype was counted at least ten times. The rearrangement uses TRBV12-3 or TRBV12-4 and TRBJ2-7; weak D call: TRBD2 (5 bases). Trimming removed 5 bases at V and 9 bases at J, with 11 bases between. The CDR3 is 11 residues long. In DNA form, the CDR3 reads TGTGCCAGCAGTCCCGACTATGTGCAGTACTTC. Its protein is CASSPDYVQYF.

In this sample, this clonotype turned up many times. This chain joins TRBV20-1 and TRBJ1-2; possibly TRBD1 for D (5 bases). The CDR3 sequence is 15 residues long. CDR1 is DFQATT and CDR2 is SNEGSKA in the germline V gene (reference sequence). With 5 bases removed from V and 2 bases from J, the gap between germline ends came to 18 bases. This CDR3 is CSAPPPAGRNYGYTF. The CDR3 nucleotides are TGCAGTGCTCCCCCTCCGGCAGGGCGAAACTATGGCTACACCTTC.

At least ten counts were recorded for this clonotype. The chain recombines TRBV5-1 with TRBJ1-3; D might be TRBD1 (5 bases). This CDR3 has 15 residues. Deletions cut 3 bases from V and 3 bases from J, with 13 bases between. The germline V gene encodes CDR1 SGHRS and CDR2 YFSETQ. The CDR3 DNA sequence: TGCGCCAGCAGCTCGGGGTCAGGGAGTGGAAACACCATATATTTT. The encoded protein is CASSSGSGSGNTIYF.

Only a few counts were recorded for this clonotype. The CDR3 bases are TGCAGTGCTAAGTACAGTTGGCGGGTTAAGAACACTGAAGCTTTCTTT. Translation: CSAKYSWRVKNTEAFF. The V call is TRBV20-1, the J call TRBJ1-1; D gene unclear. Looked up from germline, CDR1 is DFQATT and CDR2 is SNEGSKA (reference sequence). V gave up 4 bases and J gave up 1 base, with 19 bases separating them. CDR3 size: 16 residues.

This clonotype came up many times. The V call is TRBV12-3 or TRBV12-4, the J call TRBJ1-5; a weak D match, TRBD1 (6 bases). CDR3 length: 15 amino acids. V lost 5 bases, J lost 1 base, and 12 bases lay in between. CDR3: CASSKGGLSNQPQHF. The CDR3 region has the DNA TGTGCCAGCAGTAAAGGGGGTTTGAGCAATCAGCCCCAGCATTTT.

This clonotype was counted a few times. The rearrangement uses TRBV15 and TRBJ2-3; 7 bases are a match to TRBD1. With V trimmed by 5 bases and J by 4 bases, 6 bases remained unmatched. This CDR3 is built from 14 residues. In germline, CDR1 is LNHNV, CDR2 YYDKDF (reference sequence). In DNA, the CDR3 is TGTGCCACCAGCGAGCGACAGGGCGCAGATACGCAGTATTTT. Protein product: CATSERQGADTQYF.

A few counts support this clonotype. V is TRBV12-3 or TRBV12-4 and J is TRBJ2-3; 12 nucleotides align to TRBD2. CDR3 size: 18 residues. V trimming: 1 base; J trimming: 4 bases; junction bases outside the gene matches: 9. CDR3 sequence reads: CASSLELAGGLLADTQYF. The CDR3 coding sequence is TGTGCCAGCAGTTTAGAGCTAGCGGGGGGGCTCCTCGCAGATACGCAGTATTTT.